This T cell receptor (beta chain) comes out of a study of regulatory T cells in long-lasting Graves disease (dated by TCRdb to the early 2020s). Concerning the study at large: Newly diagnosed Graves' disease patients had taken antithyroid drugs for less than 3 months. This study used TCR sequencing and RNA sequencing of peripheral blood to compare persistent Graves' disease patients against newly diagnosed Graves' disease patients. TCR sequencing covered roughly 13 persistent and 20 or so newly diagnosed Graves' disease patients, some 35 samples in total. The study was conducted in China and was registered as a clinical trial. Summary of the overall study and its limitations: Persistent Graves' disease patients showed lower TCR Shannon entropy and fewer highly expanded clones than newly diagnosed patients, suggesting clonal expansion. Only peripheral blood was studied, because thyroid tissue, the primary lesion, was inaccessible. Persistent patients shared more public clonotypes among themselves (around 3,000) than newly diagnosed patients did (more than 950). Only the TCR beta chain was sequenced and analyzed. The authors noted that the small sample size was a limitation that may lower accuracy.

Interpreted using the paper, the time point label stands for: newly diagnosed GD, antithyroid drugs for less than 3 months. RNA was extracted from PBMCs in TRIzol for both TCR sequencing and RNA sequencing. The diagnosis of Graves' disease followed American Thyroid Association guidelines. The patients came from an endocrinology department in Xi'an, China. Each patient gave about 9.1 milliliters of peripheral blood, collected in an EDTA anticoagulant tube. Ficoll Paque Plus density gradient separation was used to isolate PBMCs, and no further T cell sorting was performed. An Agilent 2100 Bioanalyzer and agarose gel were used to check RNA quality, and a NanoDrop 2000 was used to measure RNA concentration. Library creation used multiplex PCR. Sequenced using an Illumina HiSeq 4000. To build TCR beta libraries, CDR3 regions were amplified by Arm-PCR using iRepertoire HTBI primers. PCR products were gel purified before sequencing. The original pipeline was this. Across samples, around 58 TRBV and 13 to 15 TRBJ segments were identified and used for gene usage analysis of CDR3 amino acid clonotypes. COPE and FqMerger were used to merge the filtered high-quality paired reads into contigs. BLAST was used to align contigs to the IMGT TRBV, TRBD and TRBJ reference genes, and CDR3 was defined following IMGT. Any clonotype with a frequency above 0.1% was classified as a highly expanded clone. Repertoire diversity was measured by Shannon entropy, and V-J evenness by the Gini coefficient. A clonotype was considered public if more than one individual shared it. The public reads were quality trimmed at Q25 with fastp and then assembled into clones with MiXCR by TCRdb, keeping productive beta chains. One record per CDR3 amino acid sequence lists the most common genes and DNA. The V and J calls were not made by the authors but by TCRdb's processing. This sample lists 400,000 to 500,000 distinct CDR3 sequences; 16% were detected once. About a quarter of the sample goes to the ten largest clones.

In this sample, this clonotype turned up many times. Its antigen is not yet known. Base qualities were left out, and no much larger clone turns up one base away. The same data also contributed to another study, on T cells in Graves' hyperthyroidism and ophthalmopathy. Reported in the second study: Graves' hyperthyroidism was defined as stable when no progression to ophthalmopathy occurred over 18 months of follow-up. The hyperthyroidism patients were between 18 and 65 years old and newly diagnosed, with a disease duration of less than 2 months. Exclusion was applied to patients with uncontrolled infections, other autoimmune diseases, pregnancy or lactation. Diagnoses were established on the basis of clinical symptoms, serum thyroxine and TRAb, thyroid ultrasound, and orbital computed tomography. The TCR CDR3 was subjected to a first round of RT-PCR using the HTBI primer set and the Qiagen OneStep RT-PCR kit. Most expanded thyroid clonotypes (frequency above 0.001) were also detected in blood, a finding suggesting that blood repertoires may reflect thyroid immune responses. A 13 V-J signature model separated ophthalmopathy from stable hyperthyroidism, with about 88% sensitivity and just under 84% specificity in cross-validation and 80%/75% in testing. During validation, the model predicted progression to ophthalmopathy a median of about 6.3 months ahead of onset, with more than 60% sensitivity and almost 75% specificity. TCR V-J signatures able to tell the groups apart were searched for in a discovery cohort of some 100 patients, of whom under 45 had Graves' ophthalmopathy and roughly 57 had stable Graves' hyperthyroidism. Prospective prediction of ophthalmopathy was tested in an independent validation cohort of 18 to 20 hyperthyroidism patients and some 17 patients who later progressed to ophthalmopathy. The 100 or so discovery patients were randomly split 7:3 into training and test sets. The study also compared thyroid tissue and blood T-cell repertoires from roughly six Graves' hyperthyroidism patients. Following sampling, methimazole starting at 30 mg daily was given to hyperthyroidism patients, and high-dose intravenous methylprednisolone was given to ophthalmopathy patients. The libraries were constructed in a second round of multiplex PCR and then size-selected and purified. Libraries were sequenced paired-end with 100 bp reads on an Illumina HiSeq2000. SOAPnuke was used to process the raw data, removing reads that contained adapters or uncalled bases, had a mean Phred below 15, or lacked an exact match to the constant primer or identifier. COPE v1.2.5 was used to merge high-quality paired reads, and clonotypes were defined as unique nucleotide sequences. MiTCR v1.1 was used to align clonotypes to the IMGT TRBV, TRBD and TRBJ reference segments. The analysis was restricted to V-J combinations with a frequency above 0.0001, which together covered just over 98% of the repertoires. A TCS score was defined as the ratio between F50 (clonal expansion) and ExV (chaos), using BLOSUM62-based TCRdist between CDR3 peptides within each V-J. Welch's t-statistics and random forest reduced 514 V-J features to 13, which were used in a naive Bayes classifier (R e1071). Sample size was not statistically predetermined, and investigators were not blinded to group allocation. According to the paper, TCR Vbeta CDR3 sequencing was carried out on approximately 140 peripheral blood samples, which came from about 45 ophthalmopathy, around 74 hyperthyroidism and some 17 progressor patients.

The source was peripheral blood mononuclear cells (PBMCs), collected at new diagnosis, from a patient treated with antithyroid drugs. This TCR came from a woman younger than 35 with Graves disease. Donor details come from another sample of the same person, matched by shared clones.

The CDR3 region has the sequence CASSPLMTSEPYNEQFF. The bases are TGCGCCAGCAGCCCCCTTATGACTAGCGAACCCTACAATGAGCAGTTCTTC. The sequence joins TRBV5-1 to TRBJ2-1, with TRBD2 identical over 8 junction bases. According to the germline V gene, CDR1 reads SGHRS and CDR2 reads YFSETQ. V ends up 4 bases short and J 2 bases short, with an unmatched junction base count of 11. Including the terminal cysteine and phenylalanine, the CDR3 comprises 17 residues. Only CDR3 DNA remains: 51 bases, in frame from the first base. Outside the CDR3, residues come from the reference TRBV5-1 and TRBJ2-1 proteins, so the full variable domain is: KAGVTQTPRYLIKTRGQQVTLSCSPISGHRSVSWYQQTPGQGLQFLFEYFSETQRNKGNFPGRFSGRQFSNSRSEMNVSTLELGDSALYLCASSPLMTSEPYNEQFFGPGTRLTVL.